This TCR beta chain was observed in a study of T cell responses to AZD1222 COVID-19 vaccine. Study-wide findings and caveats: In a largely white British group with more females than males, clonal diversity was possibly underestimated.

Regarding this clone: Its antigen is currently unknown.

The assay was immunoSEQ multiplex PCR, and TCRdb's table has in-frame clones only and misses some. The sample has approximately 130,000 clones; roughly 92% are singletons. The ends were cut back, 7 bases at V and 5 bases at J, with 20 bases in the middle. CDR1 is LNHDA, CDR2 SQIVND, per germline (reference sequence). The CDR3 is made up of 15 amino acids. This sequence originates from an adult in good health. Material: peripheral blood, obtained on day 0 of AZD1222 vaccination. The chain employs TRBV19 and TRBJ1-1, with D possibly TRBD1 on 5 matching bases. This CDR3 reads CASTLSGSGGTEAFF. The CDR3 DNA is TGTGCCAGTACCCTATCAGGGTCTGGGGGGACTGAAGCTTTCTTT.